A selection of T cell receptor beta chains follows, all from one sample in a study of shared clonotypes between healthy human individuals. Clones were sequenced by immunoSEQ multiplex PCR, and TCRdb holds only the in-frame ones, with some missing. The profile shows some 100,000 clones, about 70% of them singletons. The sample taken for sequencing was memory CD8+ T cells sorted from blood. The origin of the receptors is a woman aged 30 to 39 in good health. The CDR3 runs from the conserved cysteine through the conserved F or W. The D gene is left open where the match is weak. Clone size, where shown, is once, few, many, or a class for clones that have expanded.

d_gene | j_gene | abundance | v_gene | len | CDR3nt | CDR3aa
TRBD1 | TRBJ1-1 | - | TRBV15 | 16 | TGTGCCACCAGCAGAGACAGAAGACAGGGGGCGACTGAAGCTTTCTTT | CATSRDRRQGATEAFF
- | TRBJ2-7 | - | TRBV2 | 13 | TGTGCCAGCAGAGCCGCCTCCTCCTACGAGCAGTACTTC | CASRAASSYEQYF
TRBD2 | TRBJ2-7 | - | TRBV29-1 | 16 | TGCAGCGTTAGGACTAGCGGGAGGCCTTCTTCCTACGAGCAGTACTTC | CSVRTSGRPSSYEQYF
- | TRBJ1-1 | few | TRBV15 | 18 | TGTGCCACCAGCAGAGGTTGGGCCGAAGAGGGTGAGAACACTGAAGCTTTCTTT | CATSRGWAEEGENTEAFF
TRBD2 | TRBJ2-7 | - | TRBV2 | 12 | TGTGCCAGCAGCCCCGGGACTAACGAGCAGTACTTC | CASSPGTNEQYF
- | TRBJ2-7 | - | TRBV28 | 19 | TGTGCCAGCAGTTTAGGGGAGACACGGTCGACCGCTGGGATTTACGAGCAGTACTTC | CASSLGETRSTAGIYEQYF
- | TRBJ1-3 | - | TRBV25-1 | 14 | TGTGCCAGCAGTGAGGGACCGGACGTCGACACCATATATTTT | CASSEGPDVDTIYF
TRBD2 | TRBJ2-2 | few | TRBV4-2 | 19 | TGTGCCAGCAGCCATCCGGGACTAGCTGTCTTCGCGAACACCGGGGAGCTGTTTTTT | CASSHPGLAVFANTGELFF
TRBD2 | TRBJ2-1 | - | TRBV27 | 15 | TGTGCCAGCAGTTTCTCTAGCGGGACTGTGAATGAGCAGTTCTTC | CASSFSSGTVNEQFF
- | TRBJ1-2 | few | TRBV7-9 | 11 | TGTGCCAGCAAGACGGCCTATGGCTACACCTTC | CASKTAYGYTF
- | TRBJ1-5 | - | TRBV21-1 | 12 | TGTGCCAGCAGCAGAACAGGCTGGCCCCAGCATTTT | CASSRTGWPQHF
- | TRBJ1-5 | - | TRBV19 | 15 | TGTGCCAGTGCTCAATACAGGGAAAGCAATCAGCCCCAGCATTTT | CASAQYRESNQPQHF
TRBD2 | TRBJ2-2 | few | TRBV30 | 16 | TGTGCCTGGAGGGGACTAGCGGGAGGTGACACCGGGGAGCTGTTTTTT | CAWRGLAGGDTGELFF
- | TRBJ1-5 | - | TRBV7-8 | 14 | TGTGCCAGCAGCTTTTTTGGGGACGCTCAGCCCCAGCATTTT | CASSFFGDAQPQHF
TRBD1 | TRBJ1-5 | many | TRBV15 | 14 | TGTGCCACCAGCATCAACAGGGGGGGCCAGCCCCAGCATTTT | CATSINRGGQPQHF
- | TRBJ1-2 | - | TRBV7-8 | 17 | TGTGCCAGCAGCTCGCCCTTTCGGGCCTTCTTAGACTATGGCTACACCTTC | CASSSPFRAFLDYGYTF
- | TRBJ2-7 | - | TRBV19 | 13 | TGTGCCAGTAGTATGTCCAAGGCCTACGAGCAGTACTTC | CASSMSKAYEQYF
TRBD2 | TRBJ2-3 | - | TRBV5-8 | 17 | TGTGCCAGCAGCTCTCCTAGGGGACTAGCGGGAGCAAGTACGCAGTATTTT | CASSSPRGLAGASTQYF
- | TRBJ2-3 | - | TRBV7-9 | 17 | TGTGCCAGCAGCTTAGGACCCTCGGGGGGCCAAACCGATACGCAGTATTTT | CASSLGPSGGQTDTQYF
- | TRBJ1-2 | - | TRBV28 | 15 | TGTGCCAGCAGTCCCGACGAGGCAGGGAATTATGGCTACACCTTC | CASSPDEAGNYGYTF
TRBD2 | TRBJ2-7 | once | TRBV7-8 | 14 | TGTGCCAGCAGTACTAGCGGGAGCTCCTACGAGCAGTACTTC | CASSTSGSSYEQYF
- | TRBJ2-1 | once | TRBV28 | 15 | TGTGCCAGCAGTTTATTCCCGGGCACCTACAATGAGCAGTTCTTC | CASSLFPGTYNEQFF
- | TRBJ1-5 | many | TRBV6-1 | 14 | TGTGCCAGCAGTGACCAGTATAGCAATCAGCCCCAGCATTTT | CASSDQYSNQPQHF
- | TRBJ2-3 | - | TRBV28 | 15 | TGTGCCAGCAGTTTCCAGGGGGAGGGCACAGATACGCAGTATTTT | CASSFQGEGTDTQYF
- | TRBJ2-7 | - | TRBV5-6 | 13 | TGTGCCAGCAGCTACGGGTACTCCTACGAGCAGTACTTC | CASSYGYSYEQYF
- | TRBJ2-1 | few | TRBV13 | 11 | TGTGCCAGCAGCTTACGACATGAGCAGTTCTTC | CASSLRHEQFF
- | TRBJ2-1 | - | TRBV6-6 | 12 | TGTGCCAGCAGCCTAGCGAACAATGAGCAGTTCTTC | CASSLANNEQFF
TRBD2 | TRBJ2-3 | - | TRBV19 | 17 | TGTGCCAGTAGTGCCTGGGGACTAGCGGAGGAAACAGATACGCAGTATTTT | CASSAWGLAEETDTQYF
- | TRBJ2-7 | few | TRBV6-1 | 14 | TGTGCCAGCAGTGAGGGCGGGCAAACCTACGAGCAGTACTTC | CASSEGGQTYEQYF
- | TRBJ2-1 | - | TRBV9 | 14 | TGTGCCAGCAGCGTTAAGAGCTCCTACAATGAGCAGTTCTTC | CASSVKSSYNEQFF
- | TRBJ2-1 | - | TRBV4-2 | 17 | TGTGCCAGCAGCCAAGATGTGGAGGGGCGTTCCTACAATGAGCAGTTCTTC | CASSQDVEGRSYNEQFF
- | TRBJ2-7 | - | TRBV25-1 | 17 | TGTGCCTCTACGATGGGGGCTGATGAGATGCGTATCGACGAGCAGTACTTC | CASTMGADEMRIDEQYF
- | TRBJ2-7 | - | TRBV27 | 14 | TGTGCCAGCAGTGGCCAGCAAAGCTCCTACGAGCAGTACTTC | CASSGQQSSYEQYF
- | TRBJ2-1 | - | TRBV7-9 | 15 | TGTGCCAGCAGCGTCCCGGGACTGGGGATGGGTGAGCAGTTCTTC | CASSVPGLGMGEQFF
TRBD2 | TRBJ2-1 | once | TRBV5-4 | 17 | TGTGCCAGCAGCTCTTCACCCGGACTAGCGGGGGTGAATGAGCAGTTCTTC | CASSSSPGLAGVNEQFF
- | TRBJ2-3 | - | TRBV5-1 | 14 | TGCGCCAGCAGCTTAGGCACTCAAGGAGATACGCAGTATTTT | CASSLGTQGDTQYF
TRBD2 | TRBJ2-1 | - | TRBV2 | 18 | TGTGCCAGCAGTACTCCGACTAGCGGGAGAGTGACCTACAATGAGCAGTTCTTC | CASSTPTSGRVTYNEQFF
- | TRBJ2-1 | - | TRBV28 | 13 | TGTGCCAGCAGTCCCCGGGACTTGCATGGGCAGTTCTTC | CASSPRDLHGQFF
TRBD1 | TRBJ1-2 | - | TRBV29-1 | 13 | TGCAGCACTGAACTTAGGGCAGGGGGTGGCTACACCTTC | CSTELRAGGGYTF
TRBD1 | TRBJ1-1 | - | TRBV27 | 14 | TGTGCCAGCAGCTTCGGGACAGCGAACACTGAAGCTTTCTTT | CASSFGTANTEAFF
TRBD2 | TRBJ2-1 | many | TRBV19 | 16 | TGTGCCAGTAGTACGACCGGGACTAGCGGGAGCGATGAGCAGTTCTTC | CASSTTGTSGSDEQFF
TRBD2 | TRBJ2-3 | - | TRBV9 | 14 | TGTGCCAGTTCCCTAGCGGGAGCGGCAGATACGCAGTATTTT | CASSLAGAADTQYF
- | TRBJ2-7 | - | TRBV25-1 | 17 | TGTGCCAGCAGCCCCAAACCCTCGGACGGAGAATCCTACGAGCAGTACTTC | CASSPKPSDGESYEQYF
TRBD2 | TRBJ2-3 | - | TRBV28 | 14 | TGTGCCAGCAGTTCGAGGACTAGCTCAGATACGCAGTATTTT | CASSSRTSSDTQYF
- | TRBJ1-2 | - | TRBV28 | 13 | TGTGCCAGCAGACTATCAGGGAACTATGGCTACACCTTC | CASRLSGNYGYTF
- | TRBJ2-3 | few | TRBV25-1 | 15 | TGTGCCAGCGCCGCTGTGGGGGATCAGGCAGATACGCAGTATTTT | CASAAVGDQADTQYF
- | TRBJ2-7 | - | TRBV27 | 16 | TGTGCCAGCAGTTCCCTATCGTGGAGTAGGACCTACGAGCAGTACTTC | CASSSLSWSRTYEQYF
TRBD1 | TRBJ1-2 | - | TRBV13 | 14 | TGTGCCAGCGGGACAGGGGGAACTAACTATGGCTACACCTTC | CASGTGGTNYGYTF
- | TRBJ1-1 | - | TRBV29-1 | 13 | TGCAGCGTTTTCCCGACGGGCACAACTGAAGCTTTCTTT | CSVFPTGTTEAFF
- | TRBJ2-5 | few | TRBV6-1 | 13 | TGTGCCAGCAGTGAGCAGAAAGAAGAGACCCAGTACTTC | CASSEQKEETQYF
TRBD2 | TRBJ2-1 | once | TRBV27 | 14 | TGTGCCAGCAGTGGGAGGGCCTGGGACAATGAGCAGTTCTTC | CASSGRAWDNEQFF
TRBD2 | TRBJ2-7 | few | TRBV28 | 13 | TGTGCCAGCAACCCCCTAGCGGGAGGCTCCCAGTACTTC | CASNPLAGGSQYF
TRBD2 | TRBJ2-1 | - | TRBV5-1 | 14 | TGCGCCAGCAGCCCAGTCGGGGGGGACCATGAGCAGTTCTTC | CASSPVGGDHEQFF
- | TRBJ2-7 | - | TRBV28 | 13 | TGTGCCAGCAGTTATTCTGTCGTCCGCGAGCAGTACTTC | CASSYSVVREQYF